The 21 T cell receptor beta chains below all came from one sample that was sequenced in a study of blood T cell dynamics during melanoma immunotherapy. Data came from immunoSEQ multiplex PCR; TCRdb stores just in-frame clones and leaves some out. Among 150 to 200 clones listed, around 85% were seen once. The time point denotes: pre-treatment baseline. The sequencing here drew on central memory CD8+ T cells from blood, taken from a patient treated with checkpoint blockade. The receptors stem from a human donor with melanoma.

The chain joins TRBV4-1 to TRBJ2-1, with D possibly matching TRBD1 (5 bases). This CDR3 region has 13 residues. With 2 bases removed from V and 8 bases from J, the gap between germline ends came to 10 bases. CDR1 and CDR2 from the germline V gene are MGHRA and YSYEKL. The CDR3 spells CASSQPGSDEQFF. The CDR3 DNA follows: TGCGCCAGCAGCCAACCAGGGTCCGATGAGCAGTTCTTC.

The CDR3, as DNA: TGTGCCAGCAGCCCGGACAGTAACACTGAAGCTTTCTTT. Its translation is CASSPDSNTEAFF. The genes are TRBV6-4 and TRBJ1-1; TRBD1 might be the D (6 bases). Germline CDR1 reads MRHNA; CDR2 reads SNTAGT. V lost 6 bases and J 2 bases, leaving 10 bases between the germline ends. The CDR3 contains 13 residues.

This clone came up once. This chain connects TRBV6-7 to TRBJ2-7, with TRBD1 matching over 9 bases. TRBV6-7 counts as an open reading frame of uncertain function. This CDR3 has 16 residues. Trimming removed 2 bases from V and 4 bases from J; junction bases left unmatched: 9. The CDR3 bases are TGTGCCAGCAGTTACATAACACAGGGGGCTTTGTACGAGCAGTACTTC. It is translated as CASSYITQGALYEQYF.

The chain is built from TRBV28 and TRBJ2-3, with 9 positions matching TRBD1. The J segment lost 2 bases and the V segment lost 3 bases, leaving 3 bases of the junction unmatched. The CDR3 extends over 15 amino acids. CDR1 is MDHEN and CDR2 is SYDVKM in the germline V gene. The CDR3 DNA follows: TGTGCCAGCAGTTTGGGACAGGGCCACACAGATACGCAGTATTTT. It codes for CASSLGQGHTDTQYF. Complete variable domain (other parts from reference TRBV28 and TRBJ2-3): DVKVTQSSRYLVKRTGEKVFLECVQDMDHENMFWYRQDPGLGLRLIYFSYDVKMKEKGDIPEGYSVSREKKERFSLILESASTNQTSMYLCASSLGQGHTDTQYFGPGTRLTVL.

The rearrangement uses TRBV6-4 and TRBJ2-3; possible D gene TRBD1, 6 bases. CDR1 and CDR2 from the germline V gene are MRHNA and SNTAGT. The CDR3 runs to 14 residues. Trimming pared 2 bases from V and 8 bases from J, leaving 14 bases between. CDR3 sequence: CASSDTGTSGTQYF. The CDR3 DNA follows: TGTGCCAGCAGTGACACAGGGACCTCCGGTACGCAGTATTTT.

The J gene is TRBJ1-2, the V gene TRBV6-1; possible D gene TRBD1, 6 bases. The CDR3 spans 15 residues. The germline V and J ends were trimmed by 2 bases and 5 bases, with 15 bases remaining between them. CDR1 is MNHNS and CDR2 is SASEGT in the germline V gene. The CDR3 sequence: CASSEQDGGRYGYTF. The CDR3 DNA sequence: TGTGCCAGCAGTGAACAGGACGGGGGGCGATATGGCTACACCTTC.

This clone has a single count. V usage is TRBV2 and J usage is TRBJ2-7; TRBD1 or TRBD2 may be the D gene (5 bases each). Between the trimmed V and J ends, which lost 7 bases and 2 bases, there was a span of 15 bases. This CDR3 has 14 residues. The V gene's germline CDR1 is SNHLY and CDR2 FYNNEI. CDR3 nucleotide sequence: TGTGCCAGCACCAAAGCCGGGGCAACCTACGAGCAGTACTTC. Its protein product is CASTKAGATYEQYF.

J is TRBJ2-6 and V is TRBV10-1; tentative D call: TRBD2 (5 bases). In germline, CDR1 is WNHNN, CDR2 SYGVQD (reference sequence). The CDR3 has 17 amino acids. Between the trimmed V and J ends, which lost 3 bases and 0 bases, there was a span of 12 bases. The CDR3 sequence is CASSESGSSSGANVLTF. Here the CDR3 DNA reads TGCGCCAGCAGTGAAAGCGGATCAAGCTCTGGGGCCAACGTCCTGACTTTC.

V usage is TRBV6-1 and J usage is TRBJ2-1; D is perhaps TRBD1 (6 bases). V lost 4 bases and J 8 bases, leaving 15 bases between the germline ends. This CDR3 contains 14 residues. Germline V gene lookup returns CDR1 MNHNS and CDR2 SASEGT. CDR3 in amino acids: CASSVSTGSDEQFF. The DNA for the CDR3 is TGTGCCAGCAGTGTCAGTACAGGGTCAGATGAGCAGTTCTTC.

V and J are TRBV7-8 and TRBJ1-1; no definite D call. The CDR3 sequence is 13 residues long. The germline CDR1 and CDR2 sequences are SGHVS and FQNEAQ. V was trimmed by 6 bases and J by 3 bases, leaving 11 bases between them. CDR3 loop: CASSTKAHTEAFF. DNA of the CDR3: TGTGCCAGCAGTACGAAGGCCCACACTGAAGCTTTCTTT.

A single count supports this clone. The rearrangement uses TRBV15 and TRBJ2-1; D may be TRBD1 or TRBD2 (5 bases each). The V and J ends lost 3 bases and 5 bases respectively, with 11 bases between them. The germline V gene encodes CDR1 LNHNV and CDR2 YYDKDF (reference sequence). CDR3 length equals 14 residues. The CDR3 DNA follows: TGTGCCACCAGCAGTGGGACCGAGCACAATGAGCAGTTCTTC. This encodes CATSSGTEHNEQFF. Looking up the rest from reference TRBV15 and TRBJ2-1 gives the full variable domain: DAMVIQNPRYQVTQFGKPVTLSCSQTLNHNVMYWYQQKSSQAPKLLFHYYDKDFNNEADTPDNFQSRRPNTSFCFLDIRSPGLGDTAMYLCATSSGTEHNEQFFGPGTRLTVL.

V and J are TRBV4-2 and TRBJ2-5, with 10 bases identical to TRBD1. The J call may be wrong; the DNA end is better matched by TRBJ2-7. This CDR3 has 17 residues. The V gene's germline CDR1 is LGHNA and CDR2 YNFKEQ. The CDR3 sequence is CASSQGVMGQGSYEQYF. The CDR3 coding sequence is TGTGCCAGCAGCCAAGGCGTAATGGGACAGGGGTCCTACGAGCAGTACTTC.

The chain combines TRBV11-2 with TRBJ2-7; tentatively, D is TRBD1 (6 bases). This CDR3 has 16 amino acids. The germline CDR1 and CDR2 sequences are SGHAT and FQNNGV. Trimming left V 1 base short and J 3 bases short, with 16 bases between. CDR3 amino acids: CASSLVLGQKIYEQYF. CDR3 DNA sequence: TGTGCCAGCAGCTTAGTCCTTGGACAGAAGATCTACGAGCAGTACTTC. The full variable domain, in which reference TRBV11-2 and TRBJ2-7 provide the parts outside the CDR3, is EAGVAQSPRYKIIEKRQSVAFWCNPISGHATLYWYQQILGQGPKLLIQFQNNGVVDDSQLPKDRFSAERLKGVDSTLKIQPAKLEDSAVYLCASSLVLGQKIYEQYFGPGTRLTVT.

This chain connects TRBV6-1 to TRBJ2-1, with a possible D match to TRBD1 (6 bases). The CDR3 consists of 15 residues. Trimming pared 3 bases from V and 0 bases from J, leaving 9 bases between. Germline lookup yields CDR1 MNHNS and CDR2 SASEGT. CDR3 residues: CASSEETGSYNEQFF. CDR3 sequence (DNA): TGTGCCAGCAGTGAGGAGACAGGCTCCTACAATGAGCAGTTCTTC.

This chain connects TRBV30 to TRBJ2-2, with 7 bases fitting TRBD2. Germline loops: CDR1 GTSNPN, CDR2 SVGIG (reference sequence). The V and J ends lost 2 bases and 0 bases, in that order; junction bases with no gene match: 3. The CDR3 runs to 15 residues. CDR3 in amino acids: CAWSRLATNTGELFF. The CDR3 DNA reads TGTGCCTGGAGTAGACTAGCCACGAACACCGGGGAGCTGTTTTTT.

A few counts support this clone. V usage is TRBV4-2 and J usage is TRBJ2-1, with D perhaps matching TRBD1 (9 bases). Germline loops: CDR1 LGHNA, CDR2 YNFKEQ. Between the trimmed V and J ends, which lost 0 bases and 12 bases, there was a span of 21 bases. The CDR3 totals 16 residues. Here the CDR3 DNA reads TGTGCCAGCAGCCAAGATAGCGGGACAGGGTTCGAGTCGCAGTTCTTC. It specifies CASSQDSGTGFESQFF.

The chain couples TRBV4-2 to TRBJ2-7; D might be TRBD2 (6 bases). Germline V lookup: CDR1 LGHNA, CDR2 YNFKEQ. This CDR3 spans 14 amino acids. Deletions cut 4 bases from V and 5 bases from J, with 15 bases between. The chain's CDR3 is CASSPTGGRDEQYF. DNA for the CDR3: TGTGCCAGCAGCCCCACCGGGGGAAGGGACGAGCAGTACTTC.

The chain employs TRBV10-1 and TRBJ2-2; 8 bases are shared with TRBD1. Germline V lookup: CDR1 WNHNN, CDR2 SYGVQD (reference sequence). The V and J ends lost 8 bases and 3 bases, in that order; junction bases with no gene match: 2. This CDR3 has 13 residues. CDR3 in amino acids: CASSDRDTGELFF. The DNA of the CDR3 is TGCGCCAGCTCGGACAGGGACACCGGGGAGCTGTTTTTT.

This chain joins TRBV6-4 and TRBJ2-2; TRBD2 might be the D (5 bases). The germline V gene encodes CDR1 MRHNA and CDR2 SNTAGT. The V end lost 6 bases, the J end lost 7 bases, and 15 bases lay between the germline ends. The CDR3 extends over 14 amino acids. The CDR3 DNA sequence: TGTGCCAGCAGCCTTGAACCGGGGAACGGGGAGCTGTTTTTT. Translating it yields CASSLEPGNGELFF.

This CDR3 reads CASSYQTGSPETQYF. The CDR3 DNA reads TGTGCCAGCAGTTATCAAACAGGGAGCCCAGAGACCCAGTACTTC. V usage is TRBV6-5 and J usage is TRBJ2-5, with D maybe TRBD1 (6 bases). Germline V gene lookup returns CDR1 MNHEY and CDR2 SVGAGI. The CDR3 sequence is 15 residues long. Trimming removed 3 bases at V and 4 bases at J, with 15 bases between.

The chain couples TRBV19 to TRBJ2-6; 10 nucleotides match TRBD1. Germline V gene data show CDR1 as LNHDA and CDR2 as SQIVND (reference sequence). With 4 bases clipped from V and 0 bases from J, the junction kept 0 bases outside the gene matches. The CDR3 length is 16 residues. The CDR3 DNA is TGTGCCAGTAGTAGGACAGGGGGCTCTGGGGCCAACGTCCTGACTTTC. Protein product: CASSRTGGSGANVLTF.